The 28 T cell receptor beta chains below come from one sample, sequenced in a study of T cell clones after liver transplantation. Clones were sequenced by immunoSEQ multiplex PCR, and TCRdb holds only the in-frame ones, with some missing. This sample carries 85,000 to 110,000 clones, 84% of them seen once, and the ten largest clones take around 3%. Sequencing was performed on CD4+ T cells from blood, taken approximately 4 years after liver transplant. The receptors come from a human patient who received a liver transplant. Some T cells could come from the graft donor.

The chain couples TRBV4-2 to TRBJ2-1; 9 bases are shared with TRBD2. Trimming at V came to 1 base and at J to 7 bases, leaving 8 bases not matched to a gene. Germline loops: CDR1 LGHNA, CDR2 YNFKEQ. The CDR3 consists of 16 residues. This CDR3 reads CASSQAPRGGQNEQFF. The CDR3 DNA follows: TGTGCCAGCAGCCAAGCTCCGCGGGGGGGCCAAAATGAGCAGTTCTTC.

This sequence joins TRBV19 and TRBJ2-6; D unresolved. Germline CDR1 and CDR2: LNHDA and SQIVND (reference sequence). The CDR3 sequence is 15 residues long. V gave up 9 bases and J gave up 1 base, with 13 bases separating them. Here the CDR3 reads CASRPSRSGANVLTF. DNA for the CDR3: TGTGCCAGCCGACCATCTAGATCTGGGGCCAACGTCCTGACTTTC.

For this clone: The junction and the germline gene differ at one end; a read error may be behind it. This CDR3 reads CASSLTALIPLNF. DNA of the CDR3: TGTGCCAGCAGCTTAACAGCCCTGATCCCTTTGAACTTC. The chain employs TRBV7-2 and TRBJ2-5; D gene unclear. This CDR3 region has 13 residues. CDR1 is SGHTA and CDR2 is FQGNSA in the germline V gene. Full variable domain (outside the CDR3, taken from reference TRBV7-2 and TRBJ2-5): GAGVSQSPSNKVTEKGKDVELRCDPISGHTALYWYRQSLGQGLEFLIYFQGNSAPDKSGLPSDRFSAERTGGSVSTLTIQRTQQEDSAVYLCASSLTALIPLNFGPGTRLLVL.

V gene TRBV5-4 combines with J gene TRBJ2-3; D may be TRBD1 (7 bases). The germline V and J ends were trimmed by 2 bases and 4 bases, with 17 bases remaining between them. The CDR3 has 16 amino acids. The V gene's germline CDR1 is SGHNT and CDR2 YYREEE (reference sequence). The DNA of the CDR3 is TGTGCCAGCAGCTTTTCCGGACAGGCGGGATCAGATACGCAGTATTTT. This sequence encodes CASSFSGQAGSDTQYF.

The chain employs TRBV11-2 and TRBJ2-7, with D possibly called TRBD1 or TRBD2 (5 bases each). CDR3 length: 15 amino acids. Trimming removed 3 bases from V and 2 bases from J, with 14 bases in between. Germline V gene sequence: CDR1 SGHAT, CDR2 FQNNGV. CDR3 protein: CASSFRGDGAYEQYF. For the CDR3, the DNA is TGTGCCAGCAGCTTTAGAGGGGACGGAGCCTACGAGCAGTACTTC.

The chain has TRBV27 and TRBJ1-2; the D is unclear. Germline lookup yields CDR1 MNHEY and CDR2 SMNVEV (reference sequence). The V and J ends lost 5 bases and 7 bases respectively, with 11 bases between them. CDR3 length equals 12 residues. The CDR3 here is CASSLKGSGYTF. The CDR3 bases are TGTGCCAGCAGTCTGAAGGGAAGTGGCTACACCTTC.

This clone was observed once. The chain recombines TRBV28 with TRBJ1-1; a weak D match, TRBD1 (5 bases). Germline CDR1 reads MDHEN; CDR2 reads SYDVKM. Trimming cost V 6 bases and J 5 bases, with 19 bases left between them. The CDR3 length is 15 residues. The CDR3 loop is CASSPQVGPTTEAFF. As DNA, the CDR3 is TGTGCCAGCAGCCCCCAGGTGGGGCCCACTACTGAAGCTTTCTTT. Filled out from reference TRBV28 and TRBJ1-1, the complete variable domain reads DVKVTQSSRYLVKRTGEKVFLECVQDMDHENMFWYRQDPGLGLRLIYFSYDVKMKEKGDIPEGYSVSREKKERFSLILESASTNQTSMYLCASSPQVGPTTEAFFGQGTRLTVV.

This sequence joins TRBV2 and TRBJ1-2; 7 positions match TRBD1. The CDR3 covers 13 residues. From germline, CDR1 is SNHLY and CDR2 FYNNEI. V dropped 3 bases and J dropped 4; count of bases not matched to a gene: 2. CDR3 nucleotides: TGTGCCAGCAGTGAGCGACAGGGCTATGGCTACACCTTC. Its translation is CASSERQGYGYTF. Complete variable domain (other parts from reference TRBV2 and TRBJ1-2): EPEVTQTPSHQVTQMGQEVILRCVPISNHLYFYWYRQILGQKVEFLVSFYNNEISEKSEIFDDQFSVERPDGSNFTLKIRSTKLEDSAMYFCASSERQGYGYTFGSGTRLTVV.

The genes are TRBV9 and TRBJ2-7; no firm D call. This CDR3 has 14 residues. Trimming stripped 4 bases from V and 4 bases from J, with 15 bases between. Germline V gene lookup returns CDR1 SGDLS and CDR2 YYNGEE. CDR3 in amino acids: CASSSRTTGYEQYF. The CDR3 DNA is TGTGCCAGCAGCTCTCGGACCACCGGGTACGAGCAGTACTTC.

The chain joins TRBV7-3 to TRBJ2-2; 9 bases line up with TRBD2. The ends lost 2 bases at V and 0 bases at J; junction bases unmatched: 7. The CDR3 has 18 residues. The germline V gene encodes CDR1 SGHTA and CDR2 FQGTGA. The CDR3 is CASSLFPLAGANTGELFF. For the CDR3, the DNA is TGTGCCAGCAGCTTATTCCCGTTAGCGGGGGCGAACACCGGGGAGCTGTTTTTT.

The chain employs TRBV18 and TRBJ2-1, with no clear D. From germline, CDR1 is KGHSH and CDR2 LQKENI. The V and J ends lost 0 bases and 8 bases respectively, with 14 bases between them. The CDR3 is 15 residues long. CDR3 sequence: CASSPPLGPNHEQFF. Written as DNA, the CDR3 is TGTGCCAGCTCACCACCCCTAGGGCCCAACCATGAGCAGTTCTTC.

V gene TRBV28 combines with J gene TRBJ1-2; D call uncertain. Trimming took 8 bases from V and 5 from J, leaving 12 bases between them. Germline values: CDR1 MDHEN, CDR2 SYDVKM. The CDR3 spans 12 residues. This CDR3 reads CASDDGRYGYTF. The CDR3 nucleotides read TGTGCCAGCGATGACGGACGATATGGCTACACCTTC.

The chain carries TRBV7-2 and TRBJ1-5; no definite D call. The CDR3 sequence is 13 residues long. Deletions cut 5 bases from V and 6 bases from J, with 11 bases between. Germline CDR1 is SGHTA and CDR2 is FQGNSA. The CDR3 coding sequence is TGTGCCAGCAGCACCGGACCGAGTCAGCCCCAGCATTTT. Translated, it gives CASSTGPSQPQHF.

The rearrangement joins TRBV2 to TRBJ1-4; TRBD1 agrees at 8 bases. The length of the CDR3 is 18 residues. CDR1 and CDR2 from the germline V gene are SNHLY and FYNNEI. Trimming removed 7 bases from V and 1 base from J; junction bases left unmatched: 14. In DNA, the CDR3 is TGTGCCAGCATCCTGACAACAGGACAGGGCGTAACTAATGAAAAACTGTTTTTT. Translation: CASILTTGQGVTNEKLFF.

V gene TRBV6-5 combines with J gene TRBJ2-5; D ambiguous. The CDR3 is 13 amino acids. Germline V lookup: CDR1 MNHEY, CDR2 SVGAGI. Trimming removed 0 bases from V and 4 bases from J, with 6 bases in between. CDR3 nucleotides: TGTGCCAGCAGTTACTCAAGGGTAGAGACCCAGTACTTC. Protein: CASSYSRVETQYF.

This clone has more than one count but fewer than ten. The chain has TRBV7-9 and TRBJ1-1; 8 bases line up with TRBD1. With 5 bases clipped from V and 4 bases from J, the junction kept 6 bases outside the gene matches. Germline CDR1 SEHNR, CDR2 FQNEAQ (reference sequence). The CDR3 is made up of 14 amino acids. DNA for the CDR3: TGTGCCAGCAGCACCAGACAGGGGAGCACTGAAGCTTTCTTT. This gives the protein CASSTRQGSTEAFF.

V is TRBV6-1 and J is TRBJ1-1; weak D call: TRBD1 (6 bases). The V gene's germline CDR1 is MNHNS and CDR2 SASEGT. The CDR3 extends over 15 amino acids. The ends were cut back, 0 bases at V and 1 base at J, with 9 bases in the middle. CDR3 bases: TGTGCCAGCAGTGAAGCGTGGGGACAGAACACTGAAGCTTTCTTT. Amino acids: CASSEAWGQNTEAFF.

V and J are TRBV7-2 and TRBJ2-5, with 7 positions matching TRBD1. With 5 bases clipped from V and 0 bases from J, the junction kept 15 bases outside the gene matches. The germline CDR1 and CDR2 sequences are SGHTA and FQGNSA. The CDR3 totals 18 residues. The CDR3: CASSPPPPGQAYQETQYF. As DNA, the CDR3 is TGTGCCAGCAGCCCCCCCCCTCCAGGACAGGCATACCAAGAGACCCAGTACTTC.

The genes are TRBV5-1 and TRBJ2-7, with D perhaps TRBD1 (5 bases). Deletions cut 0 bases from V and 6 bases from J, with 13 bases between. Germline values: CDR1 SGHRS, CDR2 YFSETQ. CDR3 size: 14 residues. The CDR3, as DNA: TGCGCCAGCAGCTTGGAAGGTCAGGGCGGCGAGCAGTACTTC. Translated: CASSLEGQGGEQYF.

CDR3 protein: CASSVVTGSTEAFF. CDR3 nucleotides: TGTGCCAGCAGCGTAGTCACAGGGAGCACTGAAGCTTTCTTT. The chain combines TRBV9 with TRBJ1-1; D is possibly TRBD1 (6 bases). This CDR3 is built from 14 residues. CDR1 and CDR2 from the germline V gene are SGDLS and YYNGEE. Trimming shortened V by 0 bases and J by 4 bases, and 10 bases separated the two germline ends. The variable domain in full, completed from reference TRBV9 and TRBJ1-1, reads DSGVTQTPKHLITATGQRVTLRCSPRSGDLSVYWYQQSLDQGLQFLIQYYNGEERAKGNILERFSAQQFPDLHSELNLSSLELGDSALYFCASSVVTGSTEAFFGQGTRLTVV.

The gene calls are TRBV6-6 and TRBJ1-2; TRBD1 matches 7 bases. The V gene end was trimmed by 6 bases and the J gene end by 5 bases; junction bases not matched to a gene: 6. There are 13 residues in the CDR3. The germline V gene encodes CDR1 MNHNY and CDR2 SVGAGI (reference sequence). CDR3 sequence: CASSRTGEYGYTF. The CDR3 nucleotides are TGTGCCAGCAGCCGTACAGGGGAATATGGCTACACCTTC.

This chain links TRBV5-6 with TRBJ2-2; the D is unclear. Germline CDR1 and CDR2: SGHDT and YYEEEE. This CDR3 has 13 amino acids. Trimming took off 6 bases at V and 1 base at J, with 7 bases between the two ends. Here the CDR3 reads CASTLKNTGELFF. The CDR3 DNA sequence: TGTGCCAGCACCCTCAAGAACACCGGGGAGCTGTTTTTT.

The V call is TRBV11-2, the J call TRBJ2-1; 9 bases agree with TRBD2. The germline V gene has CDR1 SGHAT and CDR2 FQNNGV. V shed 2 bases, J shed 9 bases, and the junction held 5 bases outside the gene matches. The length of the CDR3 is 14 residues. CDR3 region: CASSLSGGLSEQFF. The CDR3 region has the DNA TGTGCCAGCAGCTTAAGCGGGGGGCTAAGTGAGCAGTTCTTC. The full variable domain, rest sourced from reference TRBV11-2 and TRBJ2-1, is EAGVAQSPRYKIIEKRQSVAFWCNPISGHATLYWYQQILGQGPKLLIQFQNNGVVDDSQLPKDRFSAERLKGVDSTLKIQPAKLEDSAVYLCASSLSGGLSEQFFGPGTRLTVL.

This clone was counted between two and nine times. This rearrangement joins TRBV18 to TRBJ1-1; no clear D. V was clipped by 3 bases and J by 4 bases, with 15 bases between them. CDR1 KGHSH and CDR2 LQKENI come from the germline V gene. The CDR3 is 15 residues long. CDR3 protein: CASSPLGVGVTEAFF. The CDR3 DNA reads TGTGCCAGCTCACCCCTCGGGGTAGGCGTCACTGAAGCTTTCTTT.

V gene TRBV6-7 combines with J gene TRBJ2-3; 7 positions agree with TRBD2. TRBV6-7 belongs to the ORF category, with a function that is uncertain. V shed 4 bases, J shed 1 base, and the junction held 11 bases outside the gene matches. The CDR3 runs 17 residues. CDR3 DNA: TGTGCCAGCAGTTCCCAACCGGCTAGCGGAGGCACAGATACGCAGTATTTT. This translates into CASSSQPASGGTDTQYF.

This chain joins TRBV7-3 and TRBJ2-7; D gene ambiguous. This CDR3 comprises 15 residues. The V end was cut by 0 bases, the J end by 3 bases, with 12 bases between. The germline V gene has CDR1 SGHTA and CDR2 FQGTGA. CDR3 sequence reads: CASSLTAGTNYEQYF. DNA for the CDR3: TGTGCCAGCAGCTTAACGGCTGGCACTAACTACGAGCAGTACTTC.

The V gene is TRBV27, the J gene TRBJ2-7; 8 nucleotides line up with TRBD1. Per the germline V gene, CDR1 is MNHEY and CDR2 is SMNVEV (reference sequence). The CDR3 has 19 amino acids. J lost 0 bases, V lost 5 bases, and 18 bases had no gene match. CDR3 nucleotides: TGTGCCAGCAGTCTCCGAGGGGGACAGGCATGGCCCTCCTCCTACGAGCAGTACTTC. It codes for CASSLRGGQAWPSSYEQYF.

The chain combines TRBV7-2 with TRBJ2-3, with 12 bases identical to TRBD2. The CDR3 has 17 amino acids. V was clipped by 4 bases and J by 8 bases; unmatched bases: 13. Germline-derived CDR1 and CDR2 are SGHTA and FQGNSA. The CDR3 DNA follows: TGTGCCAGCAGCTCCGACCGGACTAGCGGGGCAAGGGGTACGCAGTATTTT. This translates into CASSSDRTSGARGTQYF.